The 20 T cell receptor beta chains reported below all come from one sample, sequenced in a study of T cell changes during pregnancy in multiple sclerosis. Clones were read by immunoSEQ multiplex PCR, and TCRdb kept only the in-frame ones, dropping some. The table records around 32,000 clones, 89% of them present only once. Here the sequenced sample was CD8+ T cells from peripheral blood mononuclear cells, taken in the third trimester of pregnancy. These receptors all stem from a female donor with multiple sclerosis, enrolled in a pregnancy study.

The rearrangement links TRBV27 to TRBJ2-1, with 9 bases lining up with TRBD2. The CDR3 contains 16 residues. The germline V gene encodes CDR1 MNHEY and CDR2 SMNVEV (reference sequence). Trimming took 1 base from V and 6 from J; bases not matched to a gene: 7. In DNA, the CDR3 is TGTGCCAGCAGTTTATTCGGGACTAGCAATGTCAATGAGCAGTTCTTC. This translates into CASSLFGTSNVNEQFF.

This chain uses TRBV27 with TRBJ1-6; D may be TRBD1 (5 bases). This CDR3 comprises 14 residues. V was clipped by 6 bases and J by 10 bases, with 16 bases between them. CDR1 and CDR2 (germline): MNHEY, SMNVEV (reference sequence). Here the CDR3 reads CASSDGGLVSPLHF. As DNA, the CDR3 is TGTGCCAGCAGCGACGGGGGGTTAGTGTCACCCCTCCACTTT.

The rearrangement uses TRBV25-1 and TRBJ1-2, with TRBD1 as a possible D gene (6 bases). Per the germline V gene, CDR1 is MGHDK and CDR2 is SYGVNS. The V end lost 2 bases, the J end lost 3 bases, and 10 bases lay between the germline ends. CDR3 size: 14 residues. The CDR3 sequence: CASSEGQGYYGYTF. CDR3 nucleotide sequence: TGTGCCAGCAGTGAAGGGCAGGGGTACTATGGCTACACCTTC.

The CDR3 DNA reads as TGTGCCAGCAGTCCCAGGGACTACGAGCAGTACTTC. Protein: CASSPRDYEQYF. The chain links TRBV2 to TRBJ2-7; a possible D gene is TRBD1 (5 bases). CDR1 and CDR2 (germline): SNHLY, FYNNEI. Trimming stripped 5 bases from V and 3 bases from J, with 8 bases between. This CDR3 has 12 amino acids.

V gene TRBV7-9 combines with J gene TRBJ1-5; TRBD1 aligns across 7 bases. This CDR3 spans 15 amino acids. J was trimmed by 1 base and V by 4 bases; bases with no gene match: 4. Germline V gene sequence: CDR1 SEHNR, CDR2 FQNEAQ (reference sequence). The chain's CDR3 is CASSSDRESNQPQHF. DNA of the CDR3: TGTGCCAGCAGCTCCGACAGGGAAAGCAATCAGCCCCAGCATTTT.

The rearrangement links TRBV27 to TRBJ1-5, with TRBD1 matching over 7 bases. The trim removed 6 bases at V and 2 bases at J, leaving 4 bases unmatched. CDR3 length: 14 residues. The germline V gene encodes CDR1 MNHEY and CDR2 SMNVEV (reference sequence). CDR3 DNA sequence: TGTGCCAGCAGACCGACAGGGCGCAATCAGCCCCAGCATTTT. It codes for CASRPTGRNQPQHF.

The rearrangement joins TRBV4-1 to TRBJ2-7; TRBD2 agrees at 7 bases. The germline V gene encodes CDR1 MGHRA and CDR2 YSYEKL. V gave up 4 bases and J gave up 0 bases; unmatched junction bases: 12. CDR3 length: 17 amino acids. The CDR3 sequence is CASSPFPLALSSYEQYF. For the CDR3, the DNA is TGCGCCAGCAGCCCCTTTCCACTAGCGTTAAGCTCCTACGAGCAGTACTTC.

This clone was recorded only once. The CDR3 sequence: CASSPEVHSYNEQFF. The CDR3 nucleotides are TGTGCCAGCAGCCCAGAGGTCCACTCCTACAATGAGCAGTTCTTC. The chain uses TRBV9 and TRBJ2-1; the D is unclear. Germline V gene data show CDR1 as SGDLS and CDR2 as YYNGEE. The CDR3 is 15 residues long. With 4 bases removed from V and 0 bases from J, the gap between germline ends came to 11 bases.

The chain links TRBV2 to TRBJ2-7; 9 nucleotides align to TRBD1. CDR3 size: 14 residues. The germline V gene has CDR1 SNHLY and CDR2 FYNNEI. With V trimmed by 6 bases and J by 6 bases, 9 bases remained unmatched. Written as DNA, the CDR3 is TGTGCCAGCAGATACGGGACAGGGCTCGGCGAGCAGTACTTC. Amino acid sequence: CASRYGTGLGEQYF.

The chain employs TRBV13 and TRBJ2-6, with TRBD1 as a possible D gene (6 bases). V lost 1 base to trimming and J lost 2 bases, with 12 bases between them. Germline assignment: CDR1 PRHDT and CDR2 FYEKMQ (reference sequence). The CDR3 extends over 17 amino acids. The CDR3 DNA is TGTGCCAGCAGCTTAGACAGGGCGGCGACTGGGGCCAACGTCCTGACTTTC. Its protein is CASSLDRAATGANVLTF.

V and J are TRBV6-6 and TRBJ1-1, with 10 bases identical to TRBD1. CDR3 length: 16 residues. The ends lost 2 bases at V and 0 bases at J; junction bases unmatched: 3. The germline V gene encodes CDR1 MNHNY and CDR2 SVGAGI (reference sequence). Written as DNA, the CDR3 is TGTGCCAGCAGTTACCGGGACAGGGGAGTGAACACTGAAGCTTTCTTT. Amino acid sequence: CASSYRDRGVNTEAFF.

V and J are TRBV27 and TRBJ2-7, with 7 nucleotides matching TRBD1. Germline loops: CDR1 MNHEY, CDR2 SMNVEV (reference sequence). Trimming removed 6 bases from V and 0 bases from J; junction bases left unmatched: 8. This CDR3 contains 15 residues. Here the CDR3 DNA reads TGTGCCAGCAGCCCCGGACAGGCTAGCTCCTACGAGCAGTACTTC. The encoded protein is CASSPGQASSYEQYF.

The CDR3 protein is CASRRGTDTQYF. In DNA form, the CDR3 reads TGTGCCAGCAGAAGAGGGACAGATACGCAGTATTTT. This chain links TRBV27 with TRBJ2-3; TRBD2 might be the D (5 bases). Germline V lookup: CDR1 MNHEY, CDR2 SMNVEV (reference sequence). The germline V and J ends were trimmed by 6 bases and 3 bases, with 7 bases remaining between them. The CDR3 totals 12 residues.

In its sample, this clone was seen a few times. The chain joins TRBV7-9 to TRBJ1-4; D possibly corresponds to TRBD1 (5 bases). Trimming removed 4 bases at V and 6 bases at J, with 18 bases between. This CDR3 comprises 16 residues. Germline CDR1 and CDR2: SEHNR and FQNEAQ (reference sequence). In DNA form, the CDR3 reads TGTGCCAGCAGCTCTAATACAGGATTAGCCCATGAAAAACTGTTTTTT. This encodes CASSSNTGLAHEKLFF. Based on the CDR3 plus reference TRBV7-9 and TRBJ1-4, the full variable domain is DTGVSQNPRHKITKRGQNVTFRCDPISEHNRLYWYRQTLGQGPEFLTYFQNEAQLEKSRLLSDRFSAERPKGSFSTLEIQRTEQGDSAMYLCASSSNTGLAHEKLFFGSGTQLSVL.

This chain connects TRBV5-1 to TRBJ2-1, with D tentatively TRBD2 (5 bases). Germline CDR1 is SGHRS and CDR2 is YFSETQ. Trimming shortened V by 4 bases and J by 9 bases, and 20 bases separated the two germline ends. The CDR3 runs 15 residues. The CDR3 DNA sequence: TGCGCCAGCAGCGCGTCGACGCCTCATGCGGGTGAGCAGTTCTTC. Its translation is CASSASTPHAGEQFF.

The sample holds one count of this clone. One junction end does not reproduce the germline sequence, and a read error may be involved. This sequence joins TRBV27 and TRBJ2-1, with unresolved D. This CDR3 has 15 amino acids. CDR1 and CDR2 (germline): MNHEY, SMNVEV (reference sequence). CDR3 residues: CVSSLSPSSYNEQFF. DNA for the CDR3: TGTGTCAGCAGTTTATCCCCTAGCTCCTACAATGAGCAGTTCTTC.

The chain recombines TRBV6-1 with TRBJ2-3; 10 nucleotides agree with TRBD1. Germline V gene sequence: CDR1 MNHNS, CDR2 SASEGT. V lost 6 bases and J lost 5; bases outside the gene matches: 8. The CDR3 extends over 15 amino acids. In DNA form, the CDR3 reads TGTGCCAGCAGCCAAGGGGGGACAGGGGTAGATACGCAGTATTTT. Residues: CASSQGGTGVDTQYF.

This sequence joins TRBV28 and TRBJ2-4, with TRBD1 as a possible D gene (6 bases). The CDR3 consists of 17 residues. Per the germline V gene, CDR1 is MDHEN and CDR2 is SYDVKM. V shed 5 bases and J shed 0 bases, with 17 bases lying between them. The chain's CDR3 is CASSAPQGQLAKNIQYF. The CDR3 coding sequence is TGTGCCAGCAGTGCGCCTCAGGGGCAGCTAGCCAAAAACATTCAGTACTTC.

This clone was seen once. The V gene is TRBV2, the J gene TRBJ2-7; D gene uncertain. The germline CDR1 and CDR2 sequences are SNHLY and FYNNEI. The CDR3 covers 15 residues. Trimming removed 1 base from V and 2 bases from J, with 12 bases in between. CDR3 in amino acids: CASSEESHGAYEQYF. CDR3 in DNA: TGTGCCAGCAGTGAAGAGTCGCACGGAGCCTACGAGCAGTACTTC.

The rearrangement uses TRBV15 and TRBJ2-1; perhaps TRBD2 as D (6 bases). In germline, CDR1 is LNHNV, CDR2 YYDKDF (reference sequence). V was pared by 8 bases and J by 7 bases, with 18 bases between. The CDR3 loop spans 14 amino acids. The CDR3 loop reads CATEPGTLPNEQFF. As DNA, the CDR3 is TGTGCCACCGAACCCGGGACTTTACCTAATGAGCAGTTCTTC.